Below, 29 T cell receptor beta chains from the same sample are listed, as sequenced in a study of vaccination effects on CD4 cells after COVID-19. Before sequencing took place, the ViraFEST assay used viral peptide pools to expand antigen-specific CD4+ T cells. With about ten days of culture completed, CD4+ T cells were isolated. Neither prior SARS-CoV-2 infection nor positive nucleocapsid antibodies were present in the vaccine recipients. These receptors have no identified antigens. Using immunoSEQ multiplex PCR, the repertoire was profiled, and TCRdb retains in-frame clones only, with some absent. This sample has 20,000 to 25,000 clones, with approximately 70% found just once. This specimen consisted of CD4+ T cells from PBMCs cultured with HCoV-NL63 spike peptides, obtained before COVID-19 vaccination. These receptor sequences come from a human donor who received a COVID-19 vaccine.

V and J are TRBV24-1 and TRBJ1-2; D is perhaps TRBD1 (5 bases). CDR1 KGHDR and CDR2 SFDVKD come from the germline V gene. The CDR3 has 12 amino acids. Deletions cut 8 bases from V and 8 bases from J, with 14 bases between. CDR3: CATKAGTGGYTF. The CDR3 DNA follows: TGTGCCACCAAGGCCGGGACTGGCGGCTACACCTTC.

The chain joins TRBV7-9 to TRBJ1-5; 9 nucleotides align to TRBD1. V lost 6 bases, J lost 5 bases, and 5 bases stayed unmatched. Germline values: CDR1 SEHNR, CDR2 FQNEAQ (reference sequence). The CDR3 sequence is 14 residues long. The CDR3 coding sequence is TGTGCCAGCAGTCTACAGGGGGCGGATCAGCCCCAGCATTTT. Amino acids: CASSLQGADQPQHF. The whole variable domain, filled in from reference TRBV7-9 and TRBJ1-5, reads DTGVSQNPRHKITKRGQNVTFRCDPISEHNRLYWYRQTLGQGPEFLTYFQNEAQLEKSRLLSDRFSAERPKGSFSTLEIQRTEQGDSAMYLCASSLQGADQPQHFGDGTRLSIL.

This chain uses TRBV18 with TRBJ2-3; TRBD2 matches at 10 bases. Trimming cost V 2 bases and J 4 bases; bases outside gene matches: 9. CDR3 size: 17 residues. The germline CDR1 and CDR2 sequences are KGHSH and LQKENI. The CDR3 DNA is TGTGCCAGCTCACCATTCTTCCTAGCGGGAGTCGCAGATACGCAGTATTTT. Translation gives CASSPFFLAGVADTQYF.

This clone appeared a few times. This chain uses TRBV6-5 with TRBJ1-3, with a possible D match to TRBD1 (5 bases). From germline, CDR1 is MNHEY and CDR2 SVGAGI. The CDR3 totals 16 residues. Trimming took off 4 bases at V and 0 bases at J, with 13 bases between the two ends. The CDR3 sequence: CASSFSTGGSGNTIYF. In nucleotides, the CDR3 is TGTGCCAGCAGTTTTAGCACAGGCGGCTCTGGAAACACCATATATTTT.

The rearrangement joins TRBV14 to TRBJ2-2; D call uncertain. This CDR3 spans 12 amino acids. The germline CDR1 and CDR2 sequences are SGHDN and FVKESK. With 1 base removed from V and 5 bases from J, the gap between germline ends came to 2 bases. The CDR3 nucleotides read TGTGCCAGCAGCCAAGTTACCGGGGAGCTGTTTTTT. Protein sequence: CASSQVTGELFF.

The chain is built from TRBV2 and TRBJ1-2, with D hard to call. The CDR3 has 13 amino acids. Trimming stripped 2 bases from V and 4 bases from J, with 8 bases between. Looked up from germline, CDR1 is SNHLY and CDR2 is FYNNEI. The CDR3 protein is CASSESTVYGYTF. The CDR3 nucleotides are TGTGCCAGCAGTGAAAGTACAGTCTATGGCTACACCTTC.

The chain employs TRBV18 and TRBJ2-2; tentatively, D is TRBD2 (5 bases). V shed 5 bases and J shed 4 bases, with 14 bases lying between them. In germline, CDR1 is KGHSH, CDR2 LQKENI. The CDR3 has 15 amino acids. The CDR3 sequence: CASSGSGRGTGELFF. CDR3 DNA: TGTGCCAGCTCAGGATCTGGGAGAGGCACCGGGGAGCTGTTTTTT.

The genes are TRBV7-9 and TRBJ2-7; D is perhaps TRBD1 (6 bases). This CDR3 has 15 amino acids. V lost 6 bases and J lost 0, with 15 bases in between. Germline V lookup: CDR1 SEHNR, CDR2 FQNEAQ (reference sequence). For the CDR3, the DNA is TGTGCCAGCAGTGGGGGCGACAGGAGCTCCTACGAGCAGTACTTC. This codes for CASSGGDRSSYEQYF.

By its share, this clone is medium-sized. V is TRBV19 and J is TRBJ2-2; a weak D match, TRBD1 (5 bases). V was trimmed by 3 bases and J by 6 bases, leaving 14 bases between them. The CDR3 is 15 residues long. The germline V gene has CDR1 LNHDA and CDR2 SQIVND (reference sequence). CDR3 in DNA: TGTGCCAGTAGTATTATCTCTTTAGGGGCCGGGGAGCTGTTTTTT. Translated, it gives CASSIISLGAGELFF.

The CDR3 coding sequence is TGTGCCATCAGTGGAGAGGGGTATGAAAAACTGTTTTTT. Its translation is CAISGEGYEKLFF. The chain recombines TRBV10-3 with TRBJ1-4; weak D call: TRBD1 (5 bases). This CDR3 region has 13 residues. Germline V CDR1 and CDR2: ENHRY, SYGVKD. V was shortened by 4 bases and J by 6 bases, with 9 bases between the two germline ends.

This clone was found once. This chain links TRBV12-3 or TRBV12-4 with TRBJ2-3, with TRBD2 matching over 8 bases. Trimming took 6 bases from V and 1 from J; bases not matched to a gene: 0. The CDR3 is 13 residues long. CDR3 sequence reads: CASRLAGTDTQYF. The CDR3 coding sequence is TGTGCCAGCAGACTAGCGGGCACAGATACGCAGTATTTT.

This chain uses TRBV21-1 with TRBJ2-7; the DNA was not compared with TRBD1, the D call given in the table. TRBV21-1 is labeled a pseudogene. This CDR3 spans 17 amino acids. CDR3 nucleotide sequence: TGTGCCAGCAGCTTACTTTTCTTAGGACATTGGCTCTACGAGCAGTACTTC. Protein product: CASSLLFLGHWLYEQYF.

The rearrangement links TRBV11-3 to TRBJ2-1; maybe TRBD2 (7 bases). Germline CDR1 is SGHNT and CDR2 is YENEEA. This CDR3 comprises 13 residues. The V and J ends lost 5 bases and 6 bases respectively, with 11 bases between them. CDR3 protein: CASSPGGFNEQFF. The CDR3 nucleotides are TGTGCCAGCAGCCCGGGGGGCTTCAATGAGCAGTTCTTC.

V gene TRBV5-4 combines with J gene TRBJ2-2; 8 bases align to TRBD2. The V segment lost 4 bases and the J segment 0 bases; nucleotides outside the gene matches: 5. Germline lookup yields CDR1 SGHNT and CDR2 YYREEE (reference sequence). The CDR3 loop spans 16 amino acids. The CDR3 DNA sequence: TGTGCCAGCAGCCCCCCGGGACTAGCGAACACCGGGGAGCTGTTTTTT. It encodes CASSPPGLANTGELFF.

The V call is TRBV11-2, the J call TRBJ2-3, with D unresolved. This CDR3 comprises 12 residues. With 7 bases removed from V and 4 bases from J, the gap between germline ends came to 9 bases. Germline V gene data show CDR1 as SGHAT and CDR2 as FQNNGV. The CDR3 protein is CASTQDSDTQYF. CDR3 DNA sequence: TGTGCCAGCACCCAAGATTCAGATACGCAGTATTTT.

Relative to its sample, this clone is medium-sized. The chain recombines TRBV5-1 with TRBJ1-4, with D unresolved. Germline V gene lookup returns CDR1 SGHRS and CDR2 YFSETQ. The CDR3 has 16 residues. V lost 4 bases, J lost 4 bases, and 17 bases lay in between. CDR3 sequence reads: CASSLNGATRNEKLFF. The CDR3, as DNA: TGCGCCAGCAGCCTAAATGGCGCGACGCGTAATGAAAAACTGTTTTTT.

The chain recombines TRBV11-2 with TRBJ2-1, with TRBD2 matching 7 bases. The CDR3 is made up of 16 amino acids. Germline V gene lookup returns CDR1 SGHAT and CDR2 FQNNGV. V lost 6 bases and J lost 6; bases outside the gene matches: 14. CDR3 in amino acids: CASSRDWGGIVNEQFF. Here the CDR3 DNA reads TGTGCCAGCAGTAGGGATTGGGGGGGGATCGTCAATGAGCAGTTCTTC.

V and J are TRBV4-1 and TRBJ1-4; no clear D gene. V lost 1 base, J lost 8 bases, and 11 bases lay in between. The CDR3 length is 14 residues. Germline V gene data show CDR1 as MGHRA and CDR2 as YSYEKL. The CDR3 spells CASSQGLGKEKLFF. CDR3 DNA: TGCGCCAGCAGCCAAGGGTTGGGAAAAGAAAAACTGTTTTTT.

The chain has TRBV3-1 (or the pseudogene TRBV3-2) and TRBJ1-2; unclear D gene. The CDR3 is 11 residues long. Trimming took off 8 bases at V and 4 bases at J, with 8 bases between the two ends. CDR1 and CDR2 from the germline V gene are LGHDT and YNNKEL (reference sequence). This chain's CDR3 is CASASGYGYTF. The CDR3 DNA reads as TGTGCCAGCGCCTCCGGCTATGGCTACACCTTC.

This sequence joins TRBV5-1 and TRBJ2-7; no reliable D call. The germline V gene has CDR1 SGHRS and CDR2 YFSETQ. V was clipped by 0 bases and J by 0 bases, with 19 bases between them. The CDR3 runs 18 residues. The CDR3: CASSLGTLQYYTSYEQYF. CDR3 DNA: TGCGCCAGCAGCTTGGGGACCCTCCAGTATTACACCTCCTACGAGCAGTACTTC.

In its sample, this clone was seen a few times. The gene calls are TRBV5-8 and TRBJ2-2, with 7 bases aligning to TRBD1. Germline CDR1 is SGHTS and CDR2 is YDEGEE. There are 15 residues in the CDR3. With 3 bases clipped from V and 6 bases from J, the junction kept 8 bases outside the gene matches. The CDR3 nucleotides are TGTGCCAGCAGCTCAGACAGGGTTTTTGCCGGGGAGCTGTTTTTT. It translates to CASSSDRVFAGELFF.

The table lists this clone with a count of one. This rearrangement joins TRBV6-4 to TRBJ2-1; 8 positions match TRBD2. This CDR3 is built from 15 residues. V dropped 6 bases and J dropped 0; count of bases not matched to a gene: 4. CDR1 and CDR2 (germline): MRHNA, SNTAGT. The CDR3 spells CASSGGGSSYNEQFF. CDR3 coding DNA: TGTGCCAGCAGCGGGGGGGGCAGCTCCTACAATGAGCAGTTCTTC.

This clone was detected only a few times. The V gene is TRBV2, the J gene TRBJ2-3, with a possible D match to TRBD2 (5 bases). The germline CDR1 and CDR2 sequences are SNHLY and FYNNEI. Trimming removed 4 bases from V and 7 bases from J, with 21 bases in between. This CDR3 has 16 residues. CDR3 region: CASSGLGGLSLNTQYF. CDR3 nucleotides: TGTGCCAGCAGTGGTTTAGGCGGGCTGAGCTTGAATACGCAGTATTTT.

This chain joins TRBV3-1 (or the pseudogene TRBV3-2) and TRBJ2-2; no reliable D call. V was shortened by 0 bases and J by 1 base, with 15 bases between the two germline ends. CDR3 length equals 18 residues. CDR1 LGHDT and CDR2 YNNKEL come from the germline V gene (reference sequence). The CDR3 is CASSQDRPMSGNTGELFF. The CDR3 region has the DNA TGTGCCAGCAGCCAAGACCGCCCTATGTCGGGGAACACCGGGGAGCTGTTTTTT.

The sample holds a few counts of this clone. The chain employs TRBV5-4 and TRBJ2-7; no clear D gene. The ends were cut back, 0 bases at V and 0 bases at J, with 7 bases in the middle. The CDR3 contains 14 residues. Looked up from germline, CDR1 is SGHNT and CDR2 is YYREEE (reference sequence). The CDR3 sequence: CASSLEGNSYEQYF. The CDR3 DNA is TGTGCCAGCAGCTTGGAAGGCAACTCCTACGAGCAGTACTTC. The full variable domain, completed using reference TRBV5-4 and TRBJ2-7, is ETGVTQSPTHLIKTRGQQVTLRCSSQSGHNTVSWYQQALGQGPQFIFQYYREEENGRGNFPPRFSGLQFPNYSSELNVNALELDDSALYLCASSLEGNSYEQYFGPGTRLTVT.

The chain carries TRBV27 and TRBJ1-6; possibly TRBD1 for D (6 bases). Germline CDR1 reads MNHEY; CDR2 reads SMNVEV (reference sequence). The CDR3 has 13 residues. Trimming took off 5 bases at V and 6 bases at J, with 8 bases between the two ends. CDR3 bases: TGTGCCAGCAGTAGGGACACTAATTCACCCCTCCACTTT. This encodes CASSRDTNSPLHF.

This clone was counted between two and nine times. V is TRBV30 and J is TRBJ2-3; no reliable D call. The CDR3 sequence is 13 residues long. Trimming took 5 bases from V and 0 from J, leaving 9 bases between them. Germline CDR1 GTSNPN, CDR2 SVGIG (reference sequence). The CDR3 sequence: CAWRIASTDTQYF. In DNA, the CDR3 is TGTGCCTGGCGGATCGCTAGCACAGATACGCAGTATTTT.

The chain combines TRBV18 with TRBJ1-2; maybe TRBD1 (6 bases). Trimming shortened V by 2 bases and J by 4 bases, and 11 bases separated the two germline ends. Germline V gene sequence: CDR1 KGHSH, CDR2 LQKENI. The CDR3 length is 14 residues. CDR3 DNA sequence: TGTGCCAGCTCACCAAACAGGGATTCCTATGGCTACACCTTC. Residues: CASSPNRDSYGYTF. Drawing the rest from reference TRBV18 and TRBJ1-2, the complete variable domain is NAGVMQNPRHLVRRRGQEARLRCSPMKGHSHVYWYRQLPEEGLKFMVYLQKENIIDESGMPKERFSAEFPKEGPSILRIQQVVRGDSAAYFCASSPNRDSYGYTFGSGTRLTVV.

The gene calls are TRBV6-5 and TRBJ2-5; 8 bases fit TRBD2. The CDR3 totals 16 residues. The germline CDR1 and CDR2 sequences are MNHEY and SVGAGI. V shed 2 bases and J 4 bases; nucleotides not matched to a gene: 9. Written as DNA, the CDR3 is TGTGCCAGCAGTTACCATACTAGCGGTGGGGGAGAGACCCAGTACTTC. It specifies CASSYHTSGGGETQYF.